The T cell receptor beta chain under discussion was sequenced for a study of blood T cells in healthy people across ages. As for the study in general: Template switching retrieved approximately one barcoded beta molecule for each two T cells. Findings and limits, study-wide: Fewer expanded clones and more diversity marked long-lived versus aged donors.

Together with a sample-barcoded 5' primer, a J-beta primer mix was included in a second PCR lasting roughly 6 to 12 cycles. TCRdb redid the calling of the 5' RACE reads with MiXCR, one entry per CDR3 protein. This table holds 1,500,000 or so distinct CDR3 sequences, under 55% found once. Note on this clonotype: What it binds is not known.

V shed 1 base and J 5 bases; nucleotides not matched to a gene: 5. Germline assignment: CDR1 SGHTA and CDR2 FQGTGA. The CDR3 sequence is 17 residues long. Caucasian individuals from Russia who were healthy and aged roughly 6 to 90 acted as donors. Drawn from each donor were around 9.1 milliliters of peripheral blood. The chain uses TRBV7-3 and TRBJ2-3, with TRBD2 matching over 14 bases. The receptor's source is a young woman in good health. The specimen was blood. In nucleotides, the CDR3 is TGTGCCAGCAGCTTAAATGGACTAGCGGGAGGTGTAGATACGCAGTATTTT. Translated: CASSLNGLAGGVDTQYF. Using reference TRBV7-3 and TRBJ2-3 for the parts outside the CDR3, the full variable domain is GAGVSQTPSNKVTEKGKYVELRCDPISGHTALYWYRQSLGQGPEFLIYFQGTGAADDSGLPNDRFFAVRPEGSVSTLKIQRTERGDSAVYLCASSLNGLAGGVDTQYFGPGTRLTVL.